This entry lists 12 T cell receptor beta chains sequenced from one sample in a study of identical twins. TCRdb re-derived calls from the 5' RACE reads in MiXCR, one entry per CDR3 protein. The sample consists of hundreds of thousands of distinct CDR3 sequences, 5.5% to 7.5% of them appearing once. Sequenced material: naive T cells sorted from blood. These receptors came from a young man in good health.

At least ten counts were recorded for this clonotype. The rearrangement links TRBV20-1 to TRBJ2-1, with D tentatively TRBD2 (5 bases). The CDR3 has 11 amino acids. The V end lost 4 bases, the J end lost 12 bases, and 13 bases lay between the germline ends. Germline CDR1 DFQATT, CDR2 SNEGSKA (reference sequence). The CDR3, as DNA: TGCAGTGCTAAGTGGATGAGCGGGCAGTTCTTC. Protein: CSAKWMSGQFF.

This clonotype was counted many times. The genes are TRBV10-3 and TRBJ1-5, with 7 bases aligning to TRBD1. From germline, CDR1 is ENHRY and CDR2 SYGVKD. V lost 4 bases and J lost 6; bases outside the gene matches: 3. The CDR3 runs to 13 residues. CDR3 sequence: CAISGQGSQPQHF. The CDR3 nucleotides are TGTGCCATCAGTGGACAGGGAAGTCAGCCCCAGCATTTT.

The rearrangement joins TRBV5-6 to TRBJ2-7; D perhaps matches TRBD2 (5 bases). The CDR3 covers 14 residues. Germline V gives CDR1 SGHDT, CDR2 YYEEEE. V was cut by 6 bases and J by 2 bases, with 15 bases left in between. The CDR3 region has the DNA TGTGCCAGCAACTACGAGAGGGAAACCTACGAGCAGTACTTC. Translating it yields CASNYERETYEQYF.

This clonotype appeared many times. The genes are TRBV6-1 and TRBJ1-1, with 7 bases that match TRBD1. The CDR3 has 17 amino acids. V was clipped by 5 bases and J by 2 bases; unmatched bases: 14. Looked up from germline, CDR1 is MNHNS and CDR2 is SASEGT. Here the CDR3 reads CASSKARDSARNTEAFF. The CDR3 region has the DNA TGTGCCAGCAGTAAGGCCCGGGACAGTGCTCGAAACACTGAAGCTTTCTTT.

In its sample, this clonotype was seen many times. The V and J genes are TRBV2 and TRBJ1-5; TRBD1 agrees at 9 bases. J gave up 7 bases and V 4 bases, and 14 bases lay outside the gene matches. The germline V gene encodes CDR1 SNHLY and CDR2 FYNNEI. The CDR3 sequence is 17 residues long. CDR3 coding DNA: TGTGCCAGCAGTGGGAACGTCCTGGGACAGGGTGTACAGCCCCAGCATTTT. The encoded protein is CASSGNVLGQGVQPQHF.

This rearrangement joins TRBV4-3 to TRBJ2-5; 8 nucleotides agree with TRBD2. Germline V CDR1 and CDR2: LGHNA, YSLEER. This CDR3 is 15 amino acids long. Trimming cost V 4 bases and J 4 bases; bases outside gene matches: 8. Here the CDR3 DNA reads TGCGCCAGCAGCCGGAAGGGGCTAGCGGGAGAGACCCAGTACTTC. It yields the protein CASSRKGLAGETQYF.

V usage is TRBV7-9 and J usage is TRBJ2-1, with 7 bases identical to TRBD2. This CDR3 region has 14 residues. CDR1 and CDR2 from the germline V gene are SEHNR and FQNEAQ (reference sequence). Trimming cost V 1 base and J 9 bases; bases outside gene matches: 6. This CDR3 reads CASSLGSGLPEQFF. CDR3 DNA sequence: TGTGCCAGCAGCTTAGGCTCGGGACTACCTGAGCAGTTCTTC.

In DNA form, the CDR3 reads TGTGCCAGCAGCCGGTGGACAGGGCCAACGATTGGAAACACCATATATTTT. Its protein is CASSRWTGPTIGNTIYF. The chain carries TRBV5-6 and TRBJ1-3, with 8 bases identical to TRBD1. V lost 4 bases, J lost 3 bases, and 12 bases stayed unmatched. The V gene's germline CDR1 is SGHDT and CDR2 YYEEEE. The CDR3 runs to 17 residues.

The V call is TRBV9, the J call TRBJ2-1; 10 positions match TRBD2. Germline V CDR1 and CDR2: SGDLS, YYNGEE. The CDR3 has 16 residues. The trim removed 0 bases at V and 4 bases at J, leaving 4 bases unmatched. The CDR3 DNA is TGTGCCAGCAGCGTAGGCGCTAGCGGGAGTTACAATGAGCAGTTCTTC. Its protein is CASSVGASGSYNEQFF.

This clonotype was picked up one time. Since no conserved phenylalanine or tryptophan closes the CDR3, a read error is the likely cause. CDR3 DNA sequence: TGTGCCAGCAGTTCCGGGACACCTATGAACACTGAAGCTTTCATT. Translating it yields CASSSGTPMNTEAFI. This chain uses TRBV6-2 or TRBV6-3 with TRBJ1-1, with D perhaps TRBD1 (6 bases). The V and J ends lost 4 bases and 0 bases respectively, with 12 bases between them. The CDR3 spans 15 residues. Germline-derived CDR1 and CDR2 are MNHEY and SVGEGT.

This clonotype was detected only a few times. The chain uses TRBV19 and TRBJ2-3; D perhaps matches TRBD2 (5 bases). This CDR3 is built from 13 residues. Trimming cost V 1 base and J 3 bases, with 5 bases left between them. CDR1 is LNHDA, CDR2 SQIVND, per germline (reference sequence). CDR3 in DNA: TGTGCCAGTAGTATAGGAGGGACAGATACGCAGTATTTT. As protein: CASSIGGTDTQYF.

Ten or more counts support this clonotype. The rearrangement links TRBV5-1 to TRBJ2-1; 10 positions match TRBD2. V was clipped by 3 bases and J by 4 bases; unmatched bases: 13. This CDR3 has 18 amino acids. The germline V gene has CDR1 SGHRS and CDR2 YFSETQ. The chain's CDR3 is CASSSYLPTSGKYNEQFF. The CDR3 DNA reads as TGCGCCAGCAGCTCATATCTGCCCACTAGCGGGAAATACAATGAGCAGTTCTTC.